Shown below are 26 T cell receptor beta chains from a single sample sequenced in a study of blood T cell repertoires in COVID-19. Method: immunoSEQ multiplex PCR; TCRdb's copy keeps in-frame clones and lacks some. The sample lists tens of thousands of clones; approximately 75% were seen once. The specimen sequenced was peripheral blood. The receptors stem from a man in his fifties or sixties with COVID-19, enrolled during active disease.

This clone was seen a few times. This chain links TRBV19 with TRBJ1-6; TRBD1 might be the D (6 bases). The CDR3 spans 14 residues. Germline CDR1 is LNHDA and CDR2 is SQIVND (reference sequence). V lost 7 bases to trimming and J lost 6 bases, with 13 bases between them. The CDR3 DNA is TGTGCCAGTAACTCCAGGGGATCTAATTCACCCCTCCACTTT. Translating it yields CASNSRGSNSPLHF.

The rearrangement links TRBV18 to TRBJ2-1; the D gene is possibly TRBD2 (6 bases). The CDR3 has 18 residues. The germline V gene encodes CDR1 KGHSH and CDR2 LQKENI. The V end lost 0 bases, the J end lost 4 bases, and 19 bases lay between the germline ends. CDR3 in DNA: TGTGCCAGCTCACCACCGAACCAACAGTCTAGCGCTTACAATGAGCAGTTCTTC. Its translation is CASSPPNQQSSAYNEQFF. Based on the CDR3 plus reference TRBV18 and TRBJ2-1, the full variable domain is NAGVMQNPRHLVRRRGQEARLRCSPMKGHSHVYWYRQLPEEGLKFMVYLQKENIIDESGMPKERFSAEFPKEGPSILRIQQVVRGDSAAYFCASSPPNQQSSAYNEQFFGPGTRLTVL.

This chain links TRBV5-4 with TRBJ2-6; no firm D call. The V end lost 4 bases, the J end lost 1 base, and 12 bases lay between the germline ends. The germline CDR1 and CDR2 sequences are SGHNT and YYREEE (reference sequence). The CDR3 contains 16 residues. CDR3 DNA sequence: TGTGCCAGCAGCCATCGCATACTTTCTGGGGCCAACGTCCTGACTTTC. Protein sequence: CASSHRILSGANVLTF.

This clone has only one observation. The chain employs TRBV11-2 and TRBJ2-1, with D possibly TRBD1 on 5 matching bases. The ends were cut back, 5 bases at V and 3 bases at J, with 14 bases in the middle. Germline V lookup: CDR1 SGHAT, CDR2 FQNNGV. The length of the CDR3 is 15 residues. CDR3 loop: CASSLPTVFYNEQFF. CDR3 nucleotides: TGTGCCAGCAGCCTCCCGACAGTATTCTACAATGAGCAGTTCTTC.

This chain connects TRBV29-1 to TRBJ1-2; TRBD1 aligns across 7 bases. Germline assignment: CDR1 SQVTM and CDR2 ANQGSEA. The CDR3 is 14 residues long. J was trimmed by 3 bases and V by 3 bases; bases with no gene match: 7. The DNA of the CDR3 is TGCAGCGTTGACAGACAGGGTGGAGACTATGGCTACACCTTC. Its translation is CSVDRQGGDYGYTF.

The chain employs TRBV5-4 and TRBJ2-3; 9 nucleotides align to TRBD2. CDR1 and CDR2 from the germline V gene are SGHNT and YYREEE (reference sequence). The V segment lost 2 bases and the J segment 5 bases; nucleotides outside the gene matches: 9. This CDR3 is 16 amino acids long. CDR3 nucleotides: TGTGCCAGCAGCTTAATTGGCGGGAGGGCCGAAGATACGCAGTATTTT. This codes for CASSLIGGRAEDTQYF. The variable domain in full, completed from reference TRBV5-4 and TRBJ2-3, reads ETGVTQSPTHLIKTRGQQVTLRCSSQSGHNTVSWYQQALGQGPQFIFQYYREEENGRGNFPPRFSGLQFPNYSSELNVNALELDDSALYLCASSLIGGRAEDTQYFGPGTRLTVL.

CDR3 nucleotides: TGTGCCAGCAGTTACCCTCGACAGGGCTACGAGCAGTACTTC. Protein product: CASSYPRQGYEQYF. The chain employs TRBV6-6 and TRBJ2-7; 7 positions agree with TRBD1. Trimming took 2 bases from V and 3 from J; bases not matched to a gene: 4. In germline, CDR1 is MNHNY, CDR2 SVGAGI (reference sequence). The CDR3 is 14 residues long.

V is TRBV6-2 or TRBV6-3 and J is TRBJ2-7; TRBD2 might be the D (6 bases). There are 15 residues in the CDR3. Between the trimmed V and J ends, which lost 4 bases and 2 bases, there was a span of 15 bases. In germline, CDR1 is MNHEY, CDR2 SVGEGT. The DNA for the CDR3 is TGTGCCAGCAGTTTGGCGGGCGGAGGGACCTACGAGCAGTACTTC. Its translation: CASSLAGGGTYEQYF.

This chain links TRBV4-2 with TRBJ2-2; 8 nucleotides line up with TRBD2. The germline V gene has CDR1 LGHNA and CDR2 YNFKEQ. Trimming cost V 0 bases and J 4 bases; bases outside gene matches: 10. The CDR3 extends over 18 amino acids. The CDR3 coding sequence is TGTGCCAGCAGCCAAGAGGGGAAGCGGGGGCCCTTCACCGGGGAGCTGTTTTTT. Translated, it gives CASSQEGKRGPFTGELFF.

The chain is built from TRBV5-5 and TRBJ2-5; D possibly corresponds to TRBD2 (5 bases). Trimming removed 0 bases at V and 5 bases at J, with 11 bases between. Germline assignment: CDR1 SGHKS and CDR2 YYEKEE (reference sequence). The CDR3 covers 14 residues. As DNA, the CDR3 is TGTGCCAGCAGCTTGGTGGGAGTGGGCGAGACCCAGTACTTC. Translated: CASSLVGVGETQYF. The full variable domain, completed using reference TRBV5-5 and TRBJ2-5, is DAGVTQSPTHLIKTRGQQVTLRCSPISGHKSVSWYQQVLGQGPQFIFQYYEKEERGRGNFPDRFSARQFPNYSSELNVNALLLGDSALYLCASSLVGVGETQYFGPGTRLLVL.

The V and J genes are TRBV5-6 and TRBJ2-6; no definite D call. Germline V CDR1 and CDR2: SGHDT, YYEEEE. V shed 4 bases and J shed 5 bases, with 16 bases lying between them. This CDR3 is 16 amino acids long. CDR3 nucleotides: TGTGCCAGCAGCGCCGCGAACTCCTTTCGGGCCAACGTCCTGACTTTC. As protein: CASSAANSFRANVLTF.

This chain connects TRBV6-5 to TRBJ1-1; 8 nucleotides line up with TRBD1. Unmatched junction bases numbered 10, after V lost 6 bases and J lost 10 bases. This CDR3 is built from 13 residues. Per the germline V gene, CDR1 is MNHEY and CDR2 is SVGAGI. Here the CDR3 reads CASSRGDRRGAFF. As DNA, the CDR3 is TGTGCCAGCAGCAGGGGGGACAGGAGGGGAGCTTTCTTT.

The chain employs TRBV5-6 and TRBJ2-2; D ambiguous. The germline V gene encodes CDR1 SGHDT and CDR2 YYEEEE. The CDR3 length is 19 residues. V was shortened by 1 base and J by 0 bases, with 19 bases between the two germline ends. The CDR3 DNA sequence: TGTGCCAGCAGCTTGTTCTGGGCCTTTGGCAGTGCGAACACCGGGGAGCTGTTTTTT. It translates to CASSLFWAFGSANTGELFF.

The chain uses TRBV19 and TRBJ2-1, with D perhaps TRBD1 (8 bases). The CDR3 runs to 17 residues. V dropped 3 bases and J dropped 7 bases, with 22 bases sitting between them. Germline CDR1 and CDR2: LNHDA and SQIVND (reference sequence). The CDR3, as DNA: TGTGCCAGTAGTATGAGGGGAGGGGACAGGTCGAGGAATGAGCAGTTCTTC. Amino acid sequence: CASSMRGGDRSRNEQFF.

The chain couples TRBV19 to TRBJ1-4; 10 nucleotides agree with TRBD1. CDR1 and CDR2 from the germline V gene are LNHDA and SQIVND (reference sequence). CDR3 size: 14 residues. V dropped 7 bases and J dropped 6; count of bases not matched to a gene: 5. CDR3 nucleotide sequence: TGTGCCAGTACCACCGGGACAGGGGATGAAAAACTGTTTTTT. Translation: CASTTGTGDEKLFF.

CDR3 nucleotide sequence: TGTGCCAGCAGCGCCGGGACAGACCTACGCACAGATACGCAGTATTTT. This gives the protein CASSAGTDLRTDTQYF. The J gene is TRBJ2-3, the V gene TRBV9; 7 nucleotides line up with TRBD1. The CDR3 extends over 16 amino acids. The trim removed 3 bases at V and 1 base at J, leaving 8 bases unmatched. Germline CDR1 SGDLS, CDR2 YYNGEE.

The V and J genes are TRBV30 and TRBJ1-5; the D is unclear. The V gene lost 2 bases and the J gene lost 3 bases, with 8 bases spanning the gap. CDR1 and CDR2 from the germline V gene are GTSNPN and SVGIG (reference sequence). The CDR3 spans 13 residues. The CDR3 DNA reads TGTGCCTGGAGTTACAGCTCCAATCAGCCCCAGCATTTT. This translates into CAWSYSSNQPQHF.

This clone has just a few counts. The CDR3 here is CASSLSVIGGAFF. DNA of the CDR3: TGTGCCAGCAGTTTAAGTGTCATCGGGGGAGCTTTCTTT. The chain couples TRBV12-3 or TRBV12-4 to TRBJ1-1, with a possible D match to TRBD1 (5 bases). The CDR3 spans 13 residues. Deletions cut 2 bases from V and 10 bases from J, with 14 bases between.

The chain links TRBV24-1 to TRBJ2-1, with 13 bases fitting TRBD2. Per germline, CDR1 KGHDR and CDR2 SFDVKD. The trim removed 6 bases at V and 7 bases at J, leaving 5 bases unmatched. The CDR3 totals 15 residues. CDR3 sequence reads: CATSKTSGGVNEQFF. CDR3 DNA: TGTGCCACCAGTAAAACTAGCGGGGGGGTGAATGAGCAGTTCTTC.

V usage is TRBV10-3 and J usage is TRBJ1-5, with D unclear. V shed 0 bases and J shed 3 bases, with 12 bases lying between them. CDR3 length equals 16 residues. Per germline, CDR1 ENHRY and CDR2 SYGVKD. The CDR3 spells CAISESLTAHNQPQHF. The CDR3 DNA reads TGTGCCATCAGTGAGTCGCTAACCGCCCACAATCAGCCCCAGCATTTT.

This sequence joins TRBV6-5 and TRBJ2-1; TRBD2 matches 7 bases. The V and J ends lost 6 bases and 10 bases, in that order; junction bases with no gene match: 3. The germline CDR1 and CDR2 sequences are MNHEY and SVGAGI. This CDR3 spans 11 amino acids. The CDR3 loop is CASRTSLEQFF. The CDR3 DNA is TGTGCCAGCAGGACTAGCTTAGAGCAGTTCTTC.

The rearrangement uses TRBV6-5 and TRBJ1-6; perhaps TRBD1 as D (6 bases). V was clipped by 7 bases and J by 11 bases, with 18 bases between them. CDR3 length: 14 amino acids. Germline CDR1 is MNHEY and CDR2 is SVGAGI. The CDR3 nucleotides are TGTGCCAGCAAAAAGGGGGAGGGTGCGGCACCCCTCCACTTT. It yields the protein CASKKGEGAAPLHF.

This CDR3 is CATSGLDPRSQDTQYF. In DNA, the CDR3 is TGTGCCACCAGTGGACTCGACCCCCGGTCCCAGGATACGCAGTATTTT. This rearrangement joins TRBV24-1 to TRBJ2-3; the D is unclear. V lost 5 bases, J lost 6 bases, and 20 bases lay in between. CDR1 and CDR2 (germline): KGHDR, SFDVKD. The CDR3 extends over 16 amino acids.

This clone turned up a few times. The CDR3 loop is CASSPSDRGKPEAFF. In DNA, the CDR3 is TGTGCCAGCTCACCCTCGGACAGGGGCAAGCCTGAAGCTTTCTTT. The V and J genes are TRBV18 and TRBJ1-1; 9 bases map to TRBD1. V was pared by 3 bases and J by 6 bases, with 8 bases of the junction left unmatched. The CDR3 has 15 residues. Germline values: CDR1 KGHSH, CDR2 LQKENI.

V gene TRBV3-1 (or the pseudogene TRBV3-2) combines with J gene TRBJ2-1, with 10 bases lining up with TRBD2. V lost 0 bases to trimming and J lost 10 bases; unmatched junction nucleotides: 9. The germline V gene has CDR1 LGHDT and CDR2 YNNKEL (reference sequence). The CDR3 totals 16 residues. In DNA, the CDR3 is TGTGCCAGCAGCCAAGATCTGGTAGCGGGGGGTTCCGAGCAGTTCTTC. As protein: CASSQDLVAGGSEQFF.

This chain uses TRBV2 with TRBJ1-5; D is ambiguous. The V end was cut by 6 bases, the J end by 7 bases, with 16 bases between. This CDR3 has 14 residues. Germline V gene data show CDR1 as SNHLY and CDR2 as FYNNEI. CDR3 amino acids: CASSEREGWQPQHF. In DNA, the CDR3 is TGTGCCAGCAGCGAACGGGAGGGATGGCAGCCCCAGCATTTT. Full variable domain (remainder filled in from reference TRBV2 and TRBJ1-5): EPEVTQTPSHQVTQMGQEVILRCVPISNHLYFYWYRQILGQKVEFLVSFYNNEISEKSEIFDDQFSVERPDGSNFTLKIRSTKLEDSAMYFCASSEREGWQPQHFGDGTRLSIL.